Listed below are T cell receptor beta chains from one sample, sequenced in a study of shared clonotypes between healthy human individuals. TCRdb keeps only in-frame clones here, not all; method: immunoSEQ multiplex PCR. Here the sample spans approximately 2,000,000 clones, approximately 90% being singletons. Sequencing input: naive CD4+ T cells from PBMCs. The receptors were sampled from a man between 18 and 29 years old in good health. Some clones in this sample may be carry-over from other donors' samples. The CDR3 runs from the conserved cysteine through the conserved F or W. Fields, in order: D gene, J gene, clone size, V gene, CDR3 DNA, CDR3 protein. The D gene is left open where the match is weak. The size entry is marked missing in some rows and otherwise reads once, few, many or a size class.

TRBD2 TRBJ2-1 - TRBV7-3 TGTGCCAGCAGCTTAGGACTAGCGGCGGATGAGCAGTTCTTC CASSLGLAADEQFF
- TRBJ2-2 - TRBV5-6 TGTGCCAGCAGCCCGGGACATACCGGGGAGCTGTTTTTT CASSPGHTGELFF
- TRBJ2-1 - TRBV7-9 TGTGCCAGCAGCTCCACGAACAGGGACGGCGATGAGCAGTTCTTC CASSSTNRDGDEQFF
- TRBJ1-4 - TRBV27 TGTGCCAGCAGCACAAGGAGACAGTCGCGCGACCGCGAAAAACTGTTTTTT CASSTRRQSRDREKLFF
TRBD1 TRBJ1-1 once TRBV5-1 TGCGCCAGCCGGGAGGTAGGGGGCGGGTTGGCCACTGAAGCTTTCTTT CASREVGGGLATEAFF
- TRBJ2-6 once TRBV9 TGTGCCAGCAGCTTCTCTGGGGCCAACGTCCTGACTTTC CASSFSGANVLTF
- TRBJ2-7 - TRBV28 TGTGCCAGCAGTTTAAAGCTACCCTACGAGCAGTACTTC CASSLKLPYEQYF
- TRBJ2-3 - TRBV2 TGTGCCAGCAGCAGGGGCGCAACGCAGTATTTT CASSRGATQYF
- TRBJ2-3 - TRBV5-1 TGCGCCAGCAGCCCGAAGGACTACAGAACGCAGTATTTT CASSPKDYRTQYF
- TRBJ2-3 once TRBV7-2 TGTGCCAGCAGCCCCCGGTCGGGAGATACGCAGTATTTT CASSPRSGDTQYF
- TRBJ2-1 - TRBV6-6 TGTGCCAGCAGTCCACAGGGTAATGAGCAGTTCTTC CASSPQGNEQFF
- TRBJ2-3 - TRBV27 TGTGCCAGCAGTGTCGACAGCACAGATACGCAGTATTTT CASSVDSTDTQYF
- TRBJ2-1 - TRBV30 TGTGCCTGGAGCCCGTACAATGAGCAGTTCTTC CAWSPYNEQFF
- TRBJ2-7 - TRBV27 TGTGCCAGCAGGCCCCCACACCCTCCCTACGAGCAGTACTTC CASRPPHPPYEQYF
- TRBJ1-1 - TRBV2 TGTGCCAGCCTCAGGGGTGGGGGAACGAACACTGAAGCTTTCTTT CASLRGGGTNTEAFF
TRBD2 TRBJ2-7 - TRBV2 TGTGCCAGCAGTGAAGGGACTAGCCCCGGAAAAATATGCGAGCAGTACTTC CASSEGTSPGKICEQYF
TRBD1 TRBJ1-1 - TRBV7-9 TGTGCCAGCAGCCCCCGATCACAGGGGGTAGGCACTGAAGCTTTCTTT CASSPRSQGVGTEAFF
- TRBJ2-7 - TRBV28 TGTGCCAGCGTTGGGGCCGAGCAGTACTTC CASVGAEQYF
- TRBJ2-1 - TRBV7-6 TGTGCCAGCAGCTCCCGTATGGAGGTCCTCAATGAGCAGTTCTTC CASSSRMEVLNEQFF
- TRBJ1-2 - TRBV6-6 TGTGCCAGCAGTTACTCCCGGACAGTCTACACCTTC CASSYSRTVYTF
- TRBJ1-3 - TRBV5-1 TGCGCCAGCAGCTTTTGGGGGGCTGGAAACACCATATATTTT CASSFWGAGNTIYF
TRBD2 TRBJ2-7 - TRBV18 TGTGCCAGCTCACCCGGGACTAGCGCGGCCTACGAGCAGTACTTC CASSPGTSAAYEQYF